This section outlines one TCR beta chain sequence together with its context. Its antigen is still unknown. PCR used 60 Vbeta primers and 13 Jbeta primers. Repertoires were generated with immunoSEQ multiplex PCR, while TCRdb's copy carries only in-frame clones and drops some. Counted here are about 90,000 clones, approximately 88% occurring once; the ten biggest clones make up around 2.3%. The source of the sample is a study of cytomegalovirus exposure and HLA in healthy donors. The germline CDR1 and CDR2 sequences are MNHNS and SASEGT. This CDR3 comprises 15 residues. The trim removed 6 bases at V and 6 bases at J, leaving 4 bases unmatched. Broader study findings: Many donors shared some public TCRs, even though most TCR sequences were rare. TRBV6-2, TRBV6-3 and other indistinguishable V segments were excluded.

The V call is TRBV6-1, the J call TRBJ2-2; 13 nucleotides match TRBD2. Sequencing used PBMCs. This clonotype originated in a man aged 18-30 years in good health and CMV-seronegative. The CDR3 reads CASRTSGRGAGELFF. As DNA, the CDR3 is TGTGCCAGCAGAACTAGCGGGAGGGGAGCCGGGGAGCTGTTTTTT.